One sample yielded the 18 T cell receptor beta chains listed below, sequenced in a study of response to subunit inactivated influenza vaccine. TCRdb called the RT-PCR reads again in MiXCR, with one record for every CDR3 protein. The repertoire has more than 250,000 distinct CDR3 sequences, just over 20% of them found once; the top ten carry 10%. Sequenced material: PBMCs from blood, taken 21 months after vaccination. These receptors were obtained from a man aged 50 to 69 who received an inactivated influenza vaccine.

This chain joins TRBV5-6 and TRBJ1-1; no reliable D call. The CDR3 spans 13 residues. Per the germline V gene, CDR1 is SGHDT and CDR2 is YYEEEE. The ends were cut back, 4 bases at V and 10 bases at J, with 17 bases in the middle. Written as DNA, the CDR3 is TGTGCCAGCAGCCACCAATTTGAGGGAGGAGCTTTCTTT. Translating it yields CASSHQFEGGAFF.

This chain links TRBV4-3 with TRBJ1-1; 7 nucleotides match TRBD1. Trimming cost V 1 base and J 3 bases; bases outside gene matches: 8. There are 16 residues in the CDR3. Germline loops: CDR1 LGHNA, CDR2 YSLEER. This CDR3 is CASSQAFDREDTEAFF. The CDR3 DNA reads TGCGCCAGCAGCCAAGCGTTCGACAGGGAGGACACTGAAGCTTTCTTT.

The chain couples TRBV7-9 to TRBJ2-3, with 10 bases that match TRBD1. CDR1 is SEHNR, CDR2 FQNEAQ, per germline (reference sequence). CDR3 length: 17 amino acids. With 5 bases clipped from V and 2 bases from J, the junction kept 10 bases outside the gene matches. The DNA for the CDR3 is TGTGCCAGCAGCAAGGGACAGGGGACCGTCCTCACAGATACGCAGTATTTT. It codes for CASSKGQGTVLTDTQYF.

This clonotype was seen more than once but under ten times. J is TRBJ2-7 and V is TRBV10-3; D gene unclear. The CDR3 length is 11 residues. The germline V gene has CDR1 ENHRY and CDR2 SYGVKD. Trimming shortened V by 4 bases and J by 4 bases, and 5 bases separated the two germline ends. DNA for the CDR3: TGTGCCATCAGTGTGGGGTACGAGCAGTACTTC. Its translation: CAISVGYEQYF.

The chain joins TRBV14 to TRBJ1-1, with 7 bases identical to TRBD1. Germline assignment: CDR1 SGHDN and CDR2 FVKESK. Trimming took 3 bases from V and 4 from J; bases not matched to a gene: 5. This CDR3 has 14 residues. The CDR3 spells CASSHQGGITEAFF. For the CDR3, the DNA is TGTGCCAGCAGCCATCAGGGGGGGATCACTGAAGCTTTCTTT.

This clonotype turned up a few times. The chain is built from TRBV20-1 and TRBJ2-4; D uncertain. The CDR3 is made up of 15 amino acids. Germline lookup yields CDR1 DFQATT and CDR2 SNEGSKA (reference sequence). V was cut by 1 base and J by 0 bases, with 10 bases left in between. In DNA form, the CDR3 reads TGCAGTGCTAGAGGAAGGTCAACAGCCAAAAACATTCAGTACTTC. Translation gives CSARGRSTAKNIQYF.

The rearrangement uses TRBV10-3 and TRBJ2-2; the D is unclear. The CDR3 length is 16 residues. The V end lost 6 bases, the J end lost 0 bases, and 14 bases lay between the germline ends. CDR1 is ENHRY and CDR2 is SYGVKD in the germline V gene. CDR3 amino acids: CAISRFGDTNTGELFF. CDR3 in DNA: TGTGCCATCAGCCGTTTTGGGGATACGAACACCGGGGAGCTGTTTTTT.

V is TRBV27 and J is TRBJ2-7, with D tentatively TRBD2 (5 bases). This CDR3 is 16 amino acids long. Looked up from germline, CDR1 is MNHEY and CDR2 is SMNVEV (reference sequence). V was clipped by 6 bases and J by 2 bases, with 20 bases between them. The CDR3 protein is CASSSLWAGAPYEQYF. In nucleotides, the CDR3 is TGTGCCAGCAGCTCACTCTGGGCGGGTGCCCCCTACGAGCAGTACTTC.

J is TRBJ2-7 and V is TRBV25-1, with 9 bases aligning to TRBD2. From germline, CDR1 is MGHDK and CDR2 SYGVNS. The CDR3 is 17 residues long. V trimming: 3 bases; J trimming: 5 bases; junction bases outside the gene matches: 14. In DNA form, the CDR3 reads TGTGCCAGCAGTGAGTTTACTAGCGGGTACCCTCCTCACGAGCAGTACTTC. Translation: CASSEFTSGYPPHEQYF.

In this sample, this clonotype turned up many times. The chain links TRBV20-1 to TRBJ1-5; D is undetermined. The CDR3 contains 13 residues. Germline CDR1 and CDR2: DFQATT and SNEGSKA (reference sequence). V was trimmed by 6 bases and J by 0 bases, leaving 9 bases between them. CDR3 in DNA: TGCAGTGCCAGGTCCTATAGCAATCAGCCCCAGCATTTT. It specifies CSARSYSNQPQHF.

The V call is TRBV5-1, the J call TRBJ2-3, with 8 positions matching TRBD1. The germline V gene encodes CDR1 SGHRS and CDR2 YFSETQ. V was pared by 3 bases and J by 4 bases, with 7 bases of the junction left unmatched. The CDR3 consists of 15 residues. As DNA, the CDR3 is TGCGCCAGCAGCTCCTCCGGACAGGGATCAGATACGCAGTATTTT. Translating gives CASSSSGQGSDTQYF. The full variable domain, in which reference TRBV5-1 and TRBJ2-3 provide the parts outside the CDR3, is KAGVTQTPRYLIKTRGQQVTLSCSPISGHRSVSWYQQTPGQGLQFLFEYFSETQRNKGNFPGRFSGRQFSNSRSEMNVSTLELGDSALYLCASSSSGQGSDTQYFGPGTRLTVL.

The chain couples TRBV7-2 to TRBJ1-6; perhaps TRBD1 as D (5 bases). The CDR3 is 13 residues long. Looked up from germline, CDR1 is SGHTA and CDR2 is FQGNSA. V was shortened by 8 bases and J by 7 bases, with 12 bases between the two germline ends. In DNA, the CDR3 is TGTGCCAGCTCTGGGTGGGGGAATTCACCCCTCCACTTT. Translation gives CASSGWGNSPLHF.

The chain joins TRBV20-1 to TRBJ2-1, with 9 bases matching TRBD1. Germline CDR1 reads DFQATT; CDR2 reads SNEGSKA (reference sequence). The CDR3 covers 15 residues. V trimming: 5 bases; J trimming: 2 bases; junction bases outside the gene matches: 7. The DNA for the CDR3 is TGCAGTGCTGTAACCGGGACAGGGACCTACAATGAGCAGTTCTTC. Translated: CSAVTGTGTYNEQFF.

The sample holds many counts of this clonotype. The V and J genes are TRBV12-3 or TRBV12-4 and TRBJ1-5; no firm D call. This CDR3 has 13 residues. V dropped 6 bases and J dropped 4 bases, with 10 bases sitting between them. The CDR3 protein is CASSPGFNQPQHF. CDR3 nucleotide sequence: TGTGCCAGCAGCCCGGGGTTTAATCAGCCCCAGCATTTT.

This clonotype was observed a handful of times. This chain links TRBV19 with TRBJ1-5; D remains unclear. From germline, CDR1 is LNHDA and CDR2 SQIVND (reference sequence). Trimming left V 5 bases short and J 5 bases short, with 7 bases between. The CDR3 extends over 12 amino acids. The CDR3 spells CASSPLDQPQHF. For the CDR3, the DNA is TGTGCCAGTAGTCCCCTCGATCAGCCCCAGCATTTT.

The chain links TRBV7-9 to TRBJ2-7; D uncertain. CDR1 is SEHNR and CDR2 is FQNEAQ in the germline V gene (reference sequence). There are 13 residues in the CDR3. Trimming pared 3 bases from V and 4 bases from J, leaving 10 bases between. Here the CDR3 reads CASSLPSQYEQYF. The CDR3 DNA is TGTGCCAGCAGCTTGCCCTCCCAATACGAGCAGTACTTC.

This chain links TRBV4-1 with TRBJ1-6; tentative D call: TRBD1 (6 bases). The CDR3 totals 14 residues. The germline V gene has CDR1 MGHRA and CDR2 YSYEKL. The germline V and J ends were trimmed by 3 bases and 6 bases, with 9 bases remaining between them. CDR3 amino acids: CASSQWTANSPLHF. For the CDR3, the DNA is TGCGCCAGCAGCCAGTGGACAGCTAATTCACCCCTCCACTTT.

This clonotype was seen at least ten times. The chain has TRBV7-2 and TRBJ1-6; the match to TRBD1 covers 9 bases. V gave up 5 bases and J gave up 10 bases; unmatched junction bases: 12. The CDR3 has 16 amino acids. CDR1 and CDR2 (germline): SGHTA, FQGNSA. In DNA, the CDR3 is TGTGCCAGCAGCCTGCTGTTGGGACAGGGCAACTCACCCCTCCACTTT. It codes for CASSLLLGQGNSPLHF. Using reference TRBV7-2 and TRBJ1-6 for the parts outside the CDR3, the full variable domain is GAGVSQSPSNKVTEKGKDVELRCDPISGHTALYWYRQSLGQGLEFLIYFQGNSAPDKSGLPSDRFSAERTGGSVSTLTIQRTQQEDSAVYLCASSLLLGQGNSPLHFGNGTRLTVT.